These T cell receptor beta chains were read from a single sample in a study of T cells in localized non-small cell lung cancer. Assay used: immunoSEQ multiplex PCR; TCRdb lists only in-frame clones, some missing. This table holds about 82,000 clones, around three quarters found once. The sequencing here drew on PBMCs, taken before any cancer treatment. These receptors originate from a man aged 35 to 70 with stage II squamous cell lung carcinoma. Each CDR3 is given without its conserved first and last residue.

j_call,v_call,cdr3_aa
TRBJ1-6,TRBV27,ASSLIQGRKSPLH
TRBJ1-1,TRBV28,ASSLTVNTEAF
TRBJ2-5,TRBV27,ASSLRTGEETQY
TRBJ1-3,TRBV28,ASSSGTVSGNTIY
TRBJ2-3,TRBV18,ASSPADTQY
TRBJ1-6,TRBV7-6,ASSLAGGSYNSPLH
TRBJ1-1,TRBV29-1,SVRDGNTEAF
TRBJ2-7,TRBV2,ASSERSSGSYEQY
TRBJ2-7,TRBV7-9,ASEDGDEQY
TRBJ2-1,TRBV15,ATSRDRGLADLEQF
TRBJ2-1,TRBV7-3,ASSKTGSSYNEQF
TRBJ2-1,TRBV6-5,ASRSVRNEQF
TRBJ1-1,TRBV5-1,ASSLGQTANTEAF
TRBJ1-2,TRBV2,ASMAQGGPNYGYT
TRBJ1-3,TRBV23-1,ASSQPAGTGNTIY
TRBJ1-2,TRBV4-1,ASSHVGGPGNYGYT
TRBJ2-7,TRBV7-9,ASSLEALAGVAYEQY
TRBJ1-1,TRBV5-1,ASGGQGMNTEAF
TRBJ1-2,TRBV28,ASTLGGGYYGYT
TRBJ1-1,TRBV4-1,ASSQEEGRSSEAF
TRBJ1-1,TRBV28,ASGTGARGEAF
TRBJ2-3,TRBV13,ASSFPSRLAGGMDTQY
TRBJ2-1,TRBV2,ASSDIAGGQF
TRBJ2-7,TRBV2,ASSARLAGGLYEQY
TRBJ2-5,TRBV9,ASSVTPRPETQY
TRBJ2-1,TRBV12-5,ASGLMGGRYNEQF
TRBJ1-3,TRBV15,ATSRDGDRFNTIY
TRBJ2-1,TRBV15,ATSRGQAGNGYEQF
TRBJ2-7,TRBV29-1,SVQASYEQY
TRBJ2-7,TRBV19,ASSIKPGSRSYEQY
TRBJ1-1,TRBV5-6,ASRLTGDTEAF
TRBJ1-3,TRBV10-3,AISESKERSGNTIY
TRBJ2-7,TRBV10-3,ASMWAGSPGEQY
TRBJ2-7,TRBV4-2,ASSQLGDRTYEQY
TRBJ2-7,TRBV29-1,SVAEEGDRGEQY
TRBJ2-3,TRBV30,AWSGKGVTDTQY
TRBJ1-4,TRBV7-9,ASSLRQGGPEKLF
TRBJ2-1,TRBV9,ASSVLGQGIGNEQF
TRBJ1-3,TRBV5-4,ASSLGGLIGNTIY
TRBJ2-7,TRBV6-5,ASSYKLAGEQY
TRBJ2-3,TRBV11-3,ASSQGGDTQY
-,TRBV5-1,ASSILDTSSYEQY
TRBJ2-1,TRBV15,ATSRDRDNEQF